This passage covers 2 T cell receptor beta chains from one sample sequenced in a study of regulatory T cells in long-lasting Graves disease. Assembly of TCR beta libraries relied on iRepertoire HTBI primers together with Arm-PCR of CDR3 regions. MiXCR was run by TCRdb on the multiplex PCR reads, yielding one entry per CDR3 protein. This table holds around 460,000 distinct CDR3 sequences, approximately 15% found once. Time point of the sample: newly diagnosed GD, antithyroid drugs for less than 3 months. The TCR library was prepared using RNA isolated from PBMCs. The same sample was also used in a study of T cells in Graves' hyperthyroidism and ophthalmopathy.

The source was peripheral blood mononuclear cells (PBMCs), collected at new diagnosis, from a patient treated with antithyroid drugs. These receptor sequences come from a woman between 45 and 65 years old with Graves disease.

This clonotype showed up just a few times. The CDR3 nucleotides are TGTGCCAGCAGTCCAACTCGGACAGGAGGGTATAATTCACCCCTCCACTTT. Amino acids: CASSPTRTGGYNSPLHF. J is TRBJ1-6 and V is TRBV27, with 7 positions matching TRBD1. V shed 5 bases, J shed 4 bases, and the junction held 11 bases outside the gene matches. The CDR3 runs 17 residues. The germline V gene encodes CDR1 MNHEY and CDR2 SMNVEV (reference sequence).

This clonotype was counted at least ten times. This chain's CDR3 is CASSPDRGVYSNQPQHF. The CDR3, as DNA: TGTGCCAGCAGTCCGGACAGAGGGGTGTATAGCAATCAGCCCCAGCATTTT. The chain recombines TRBV27 with TRBJ1-5; a possible D gene is TRBD1 (6 bases). V lost 5 bases to trimming and J lost 0 bases, with 17 bases between them. Germline V gene sequence: CDR1 MNHEY, CDR2 SMNVEV (reference sequence). The CDR3 contains 17 residues.